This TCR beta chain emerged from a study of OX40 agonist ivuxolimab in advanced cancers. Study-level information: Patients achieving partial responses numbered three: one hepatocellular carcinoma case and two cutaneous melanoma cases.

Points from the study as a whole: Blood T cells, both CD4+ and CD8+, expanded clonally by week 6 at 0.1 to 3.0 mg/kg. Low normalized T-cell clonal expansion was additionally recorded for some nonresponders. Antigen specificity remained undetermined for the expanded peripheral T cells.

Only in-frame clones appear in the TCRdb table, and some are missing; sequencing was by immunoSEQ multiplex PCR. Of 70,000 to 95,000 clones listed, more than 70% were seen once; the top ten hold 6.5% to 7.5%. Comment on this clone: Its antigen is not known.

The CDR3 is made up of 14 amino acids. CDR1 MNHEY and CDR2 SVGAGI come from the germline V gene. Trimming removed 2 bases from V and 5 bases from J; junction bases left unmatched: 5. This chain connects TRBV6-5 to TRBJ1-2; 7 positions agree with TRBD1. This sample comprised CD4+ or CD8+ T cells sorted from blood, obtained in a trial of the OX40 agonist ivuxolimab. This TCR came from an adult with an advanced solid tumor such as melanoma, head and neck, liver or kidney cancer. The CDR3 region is CASSYDRVSYGYTF. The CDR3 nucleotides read TGTGCCAGCAGTTACGACAGGGTCTCATATGGCTACACCTTC.